This T cell receptor beta chain was sequenced during a study of radiotherapy plus CTLA-4 blockade in lung cancer. Study summary: Around a sixth of patients responded objectively, and roughly 31% achieved disease control.

TCRdb keeps only in-frame clones here, not all; method: immunoSEQ multiplex PCR. The sample shows some 110,000 clones, approximately 80% of them seen only once. Patients with chemo-refractory metastatic non-small-cell lung cancer received focal radiation plus CTLA-4 blockade with ipilimumab. There are 15 residues in the CDR3. V shed 5 bases and J 1 base; nucleotides not matched to a gene: 3. Germline assignment: CDR1 SGHRS and CDR2 YFSETQ. Broader study findings: Clones of tumor-derived TCRs expanded in blood after radiotherapy plus ipilimumab. Response, reportedly, was best predicted by interferon-beta along with early blood T cell clone dynamics.

Comments on this clone: Its antigen is currently unknown.

Source: peripheral blood, taken from a patient treated with radiotherapy plus ipilimumab. This TCR came from a human donor with non-small cell lung cancer who had a partial response to radiotherapy plus ipilimumab. The chain employs TRBV5-1 and TRBJ2-3, with 11 bases fitting TRBD2. CDR3 loop: CASRPGLAGTDTQYF. CDR3 nucleotide sequence: TGCGCCAGCAGACCGGGACTAGCGGGCACAGATACGCAGTATTTT.